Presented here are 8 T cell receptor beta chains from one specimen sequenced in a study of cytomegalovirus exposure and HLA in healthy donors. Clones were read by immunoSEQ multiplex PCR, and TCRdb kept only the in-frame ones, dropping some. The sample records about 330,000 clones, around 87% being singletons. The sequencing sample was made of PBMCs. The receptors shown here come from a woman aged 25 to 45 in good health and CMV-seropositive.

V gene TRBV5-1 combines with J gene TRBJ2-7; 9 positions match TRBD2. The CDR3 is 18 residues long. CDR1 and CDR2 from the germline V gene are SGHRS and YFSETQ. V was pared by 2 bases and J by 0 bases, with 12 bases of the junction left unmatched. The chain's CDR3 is CASSFPLHAGGSSYEQYF. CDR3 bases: TGCGCCAGCAGCTTCCCCCTTCATGCGGGGGGGAGCTCCTACGAGCAGTACTTC.

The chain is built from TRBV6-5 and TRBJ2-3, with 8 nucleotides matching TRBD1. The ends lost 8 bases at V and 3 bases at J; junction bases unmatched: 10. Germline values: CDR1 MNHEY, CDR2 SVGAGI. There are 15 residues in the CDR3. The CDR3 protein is CASLSRDRGTDTQYF. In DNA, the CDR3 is TGTGCCAGCCTAAGTCGAGACAGGGGTACAGATACGCAGTATTTT.

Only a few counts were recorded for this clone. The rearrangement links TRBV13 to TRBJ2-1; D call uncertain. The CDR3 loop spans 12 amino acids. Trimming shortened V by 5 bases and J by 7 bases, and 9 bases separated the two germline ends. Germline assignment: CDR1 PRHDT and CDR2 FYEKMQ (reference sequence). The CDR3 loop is CASSDRANEQFF. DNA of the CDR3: TGTGCCAGCAGCGATAGAGCGAATGAGCAGTTCTTC.

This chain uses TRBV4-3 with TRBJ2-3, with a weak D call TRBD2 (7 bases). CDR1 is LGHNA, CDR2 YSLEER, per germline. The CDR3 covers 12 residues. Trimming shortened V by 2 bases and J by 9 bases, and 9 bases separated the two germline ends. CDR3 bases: TGCGCCAGCAGCCAACGGGGGGCAACGCAGTATTTT. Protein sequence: CASSQRGATQYF.

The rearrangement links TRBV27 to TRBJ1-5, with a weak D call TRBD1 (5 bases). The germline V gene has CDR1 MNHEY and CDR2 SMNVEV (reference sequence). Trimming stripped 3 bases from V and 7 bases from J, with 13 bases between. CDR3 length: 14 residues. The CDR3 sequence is CASSFSWGTQPQHF. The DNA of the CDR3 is TGTGCCAGCAGTTTTTCGTGGGGGACCCAGCCCCAGCATTTT.

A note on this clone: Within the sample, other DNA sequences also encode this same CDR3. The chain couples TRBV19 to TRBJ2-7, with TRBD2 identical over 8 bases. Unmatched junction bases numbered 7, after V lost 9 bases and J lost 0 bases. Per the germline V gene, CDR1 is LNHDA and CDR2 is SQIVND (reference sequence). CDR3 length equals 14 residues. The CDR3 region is CASSAGGSSYEQYF. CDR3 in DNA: TGTGCCAGCTCCGCGGGGGGAAGCTCCTACGAGCAGTACTTC.

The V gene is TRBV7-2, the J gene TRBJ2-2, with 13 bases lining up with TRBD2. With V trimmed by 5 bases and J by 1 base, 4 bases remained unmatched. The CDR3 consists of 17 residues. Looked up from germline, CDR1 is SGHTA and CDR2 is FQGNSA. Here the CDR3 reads CASSARLAGGNTGELFF. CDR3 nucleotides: TGTGCCAGCAGCGCCCGACTAGCGGGGGGGAACACCGGGGAGCTGTTTTTT.

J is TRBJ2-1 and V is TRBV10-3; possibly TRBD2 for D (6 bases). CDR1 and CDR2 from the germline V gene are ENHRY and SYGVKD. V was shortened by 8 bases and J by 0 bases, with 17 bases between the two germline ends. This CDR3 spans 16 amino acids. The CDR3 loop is CAIQVPSAGSYNEQFF. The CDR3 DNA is TGTGCCATCCAGGTCCCTAGCGCGGGCTCCTACAATGAGCAGTTCTTC.